This T cell receptor beta chain was recorded in a study of OX40 agonist ivuxolimab in advanced cancers. About the study: Head and neck, renal cell, melanoma or hepatocellular carcinoma were the cancers that dose-escalation patients had. One patient with hepatocellular carcinoma and two with cutaneous melanoma, three in all, had partial responses.

The CDR3 extends over 13 amino acids. The germline V gene encodes CDR1 SNHLY and CDR2 FYNNEI. Measured with immunoSEQ multiplex PCR; TCRdb has only the in-frame clones, and not every one. The sample lists about 59,000 clones, under 90% occurring once. Points on this clone: At one boundary the junction diverges from the germline segment, which might be a read error.

The sequencing used CD4+ or CD8+ T cells sorted from blood, collected in a trial of the OX40 agonist ivuxolimab. The chain combines TRBV2 with TRBJ1-5; the D gene is possibly TRBD1 (6 bases). The receptor was derived from an adult with an advanced solid tumor such as melanoma, head and neck, liver or kidney cancer. The CDR3 protein is CGSSGDNRQPQHF. In nucleotides, the CDR3 is TGTGGCAGCAGTGGGGACAATAGGCAGCCCCAGCATTTT.